These 7 T cell receptor beta chains originate from one sample sequenced in a study of CXCR3-negative and CXCR3-positive naive CD8 T cells. TRB cDNA libraries were made by UMI-labeled 5' RACE. TCRdb re-called the 5' RACE reads and shows each CDR3 protein once, DNA omitted. Its table lists roughly 48,000 distinct CDR3 sequences. The sample taken for sequencing was memory CD8+ T cells from blood. All receptors derive from a human donor in good health. Some clones in this sample may be carry-over from other donors' samples.

This chain links TRBV27 with TRBJ2-7; there is no DNA to check the TCRdb D call of TRBD2. Germline CDR1 and CDR2: MNHEY and SMNVEV (reference sequence). The CDR3 runs to 15 residues. CDR3 amino acids: CATGEAQGSSYEQYF.

The J gene is TRBJ2-1, the V gene TRBV4-3; TCRdb lists TRBD1, though no DNA is available to test this call. Germline V gene data show CDR1 as LGHNA and CDR2 as YSLEER. The CDR3 has 13 amino acids. The CDR3 reads CASSQVSGTEQFF.

V gene TRBV6-1 combines with J gene TRBJ1-1; without DNA, the TCRdb call of TRBD1 cannot be checked. The length of the CDR3 is 14 residues. CDR1 is MNHNS and CDR2 is SASEGT in the germline V gene. CDR3 residues: CASSRTGRNTEAFF.

The V call is TRBV14, the J call TRBJ2-7; with no DNA, the TCRdb D assignment of TRBD2 cannot be verified. The germline V gene encodes CDR1 SGHDN and CDR2 FVKESK. The CDR3 contains 14 residues. CDR3 sequence: CASSQVAGGYEQYF.

The chain joins TRBV20-1 to TRBJ2-7; TCRdb proposes TRBD2, but this gene call is untestable without DNA. Germline V gene lookup returns CDR1 DFQATT and CDR2 SNEGSKA (reference sequence). The CDR3 spans 14 residues. This CDR3 is CSARAGRESEEQYF.

The chain employs TRBV9 and TRBJ1-1. Germline values: CDR1 SGDLS, CDR2 YYNGEE. The CDR3 contains 13 residues. The CDR3 region is CASSVALNTEAFF.

The J gene is TRBJ2-6, the V gene TRBV9; TCRdb designates TRBD1, a call that cannot be tested without DNA. Germline V gene data show CDR1 as SGDLS and CDR2 as YYNGEE. This CDR3 comprises 14 residues. The CDR3 region is CASSIGTGANVLTF.